The 9 T cell receptor beta chains reported below all come from one sample, sequenced in a study of blood T cell repertoires in COVID-19. Libraries were prepared by immunoSEQ multiplex PCR; TCRdb keeps only in-frame clonotypes and omits some of them. This table has 200,000 to 250,000 clones, about nine tenths appearing once. Material for sequencing was peripheral blood. These receptor sequences come from a man aged 45-60 years with acute or convalescent COVID-19.

This chain uses TRBV5-1 with TRBJ2-1; 13 bases match TRBD2. Germline-derived CDR1 and CDR2 are SGHRS and YFSETQ. The length of the CDR3 is 16 residues. With 4 bases clipped from V and 2 bases from J, the junction kept 3 bases outside the gene matches. CDR3 sequence reads: CASSRGTSGAYNEQFF. CDR3 DNA sequence: TGCGCCAGCAGCCGGGGGACTAGCGGGGCCTACAATGAGCAGTTCTTC.

The chain links TRBV5-6 to TRBJ1-1, with no clear D. Per germline, CDR1 SGHDT and CDR2 YYEEEE. Trimming took 0 bases from V and 4 from J, leaving 10 bases between them. The CDR3 is 14 residues long. The CDR3 DNA is TGTGCCAGCAGCTTGGGACTCCAAGGCACTGAAGCTTTCTTT. As protein: CASSLGLQGTEAFF.

This clone has a handful of counts. This CDR3 is also generated by other DNA sequences in the sample. The chain is built from TRBV5-1 and TRBJ2-1, with D perhaps matching TRBD2 (6 bases). The germline V gene has CDR1 SGHRS and CDR2 YFSETQ. This CDR3 is built from 15 residues. The V end lost 4 bases, the J end lost 0 bases, and 11 bases lay between the germline ends. The DNA of the CDR3 is TGCGCCAGCAGCCTAGACGGGAGCTCCTACAATGAGCAGTTCTTC. Its translation: CASSLDGSSYNEQFF.

This clone occurred once. The J gene is TRBJ1-2, the V gene TRBV3-1 (or the pseudogene TRBV3-2), with 8 nucleotides matching TRBD1. CDR1 and CDR2 from the germline V gene are LGHDT and YNNKEL (reference sequence). This CDR3 is 16 amino acids long. V shed 0 bases and J 4 bases; nucleotides not matched to a gene: 7. The CDR3 region has the DNA TGTGCCAGCAGCCAAGAAGGACAGGGACTCGCCTATGGCTACACCTTC. The encoded protein is CASSQEGQGLAYGYTF.

The CDR3 loop reads CASSLDPGGQPQHF. The DNA for the CDR3 is TGCGCCAGCAGCTTGGATCCAGGGGGTCAGCCCCAGCATTTT. The chain links TRBV5-1 to TRBJ1-5; 7 bases agree with TRBD1. V lost 0 bases and J lost 6; bases outside the gene matches: 3. Germline V gene data show CDR1 as SGHRS and CDR2 as YFSETQ. The CDR3 has 14 residues.

This rearrangement joins TRBV29-1 to TRBJ2-7, with TRBD2 matching over 9 bases. The length of the CDR3 is 14 residues. With V trimmed by 4 bases and J by 3 bases, 7 bases remained unmatched. Germline values: CDR1 SQVTM, CDR2 ANQGSEA. The CDR3 loop reads CSVAMTSGSYEQYF. The CDR3 nucleotides read TGCAGCGTTGCCATGACTAGCGGAAGCTACGAGCAGTACTTC.

CDR3 region: CASRRQGERDEQFF. CDR3 DNA: TGTGCCAGCAGGCGACAGGGTGAAAGGGATGAGCAGTTCTTC. The chain joins TRBV6-5 to TRBJ2-1; TRBD1 matches at 7 bases. V dropped 6 bases and J dropped 8; count of bases not matched to a gene: 10. The germline gives CDR1 MNHEY, CDR2 SVGAGI. This CDR3 comprises 14 residues.

The chain links TRBV5-6 to TRBJ1-1, with TRBD1 identical over 7 bases. The CDR3 length is 13 residues. Germline V gives CDR1 SGHDT, CDR2 YYEEEE. Trimming took 3 bases from V and 7 from J; bases not matched to a gene: 6. The CDR3 spells CASSSRDSFEAFF. DNA for the CDR3: TGTGCCAGCAGCTCTCGGGACAGCTTTGAAGCTTTCTTT.

V gene TRBV9 combines with J gene TRBJ1-2; no firm D call. The CDR3 extends over 17 amino acids. The V end lost 0 bases, the J end lost 9 bases, and 24 bases lay between the germline ends. Germline CDR1 and CDR2: SGDLS and YYNGEE. The CDR3 DNA follows: TGTGCCAGCAGCGTAGGGACTCCCCCTGTAAGTGAGGGCCGCTACACCTTC. Encoded protein: CASSVGTPPVSEGRYTF.